A single T cell receptor beta chain is shown here with its context. Its antigen remains unknown. The sample is drawn from a study of OX40 agonist ivuxolimab in advanced cancers. Study summary: The drug used for patients, ivuxolimab, was an agonistic anti-OX40 (CD134) antibody. Patients received intravenous ivuxolimab every 2 weeks at 0.01 to 10 mg/kg.

Libraries were prepared by immunoSEQ multiplex PCR; TCRdb keeps only in-frame clonotypes and omits some of them. The sample includes some 110,000 clones, over 75% of them seen just once. Study-wide results and limits: The authors did not determine the antigen specificity of the expanded peripheral T cells. By week 6 at 0.1 to 3.0 mg/kg, blood CD4+ and CD8+ T cells had expanded clonally.

CDR3 length: 15 amino acids. The J segment lost 6 bases and the V segment lost 6 bases, leaving 12 bases of the junction unmatched. Germline lookup yields CDR1 KGHSH and CDR2 LQKENI. The clonotype originates from an adult with an advanced solid tumor such as melanoma, head and neck, liver or kidney cancer. The gene calls are TRBV18 and TRBJ2-7, with 9 bases lining up with TRBD1. This specimen was CD4+ or CD8+ T cells sorted from blood, taken in a trial of the OX40 agonist ivuxolimab. The CDR3 DNA reads TGTGCCAGCTCGCCCGCCGGGACAGGGCGAGCCGAGCAGTACTTC. Translating it yields CASSPAGTGRAEQYF.